Here is one TCR beta chain with its context. The source of the sample is a study of blood T cell repertoires in COVID-19. Overall study context: Acute and convalescent COVID-19 samples came from the United States, Italy and Spain. The cDNA or gDNA used as material had been derived from T cells, B-cell-depleted T cells, or PBMCs.

In the source study's methods: Reference gene primer amplification in the assay estimated nucleated cell counts. Profiling relied on immunoSEQ multiplex PCR, and the TCRdb table lists in-frame clones only, not all of them. D and trimming come from the DNA, and the V and J calls and clone size come from that table. The sample consists of about 210,000 clones, about 90% of them appearing once. The germline CDR1 and CDR2 sequences are KGHSH and LQKENI. The CDR3 totals 16 residues. The V end lost 4 bases, the J end lost 10 bases, and 22 bases lay between the germline ends. Sequenced material: peripheral blood. This clonotype originated in a woman in her 70s with acute or convalescent COVID-19. The rearrangement uses TRBV18 and TRBJ1-4, with D uncertain. DNA for the CDR3: TGTGCCAGCTCACTCTCGAGAACGGAGGGATCTGGAAAACTGTTTTTT. Translating gives CASSLSRTEGSGKLFF.